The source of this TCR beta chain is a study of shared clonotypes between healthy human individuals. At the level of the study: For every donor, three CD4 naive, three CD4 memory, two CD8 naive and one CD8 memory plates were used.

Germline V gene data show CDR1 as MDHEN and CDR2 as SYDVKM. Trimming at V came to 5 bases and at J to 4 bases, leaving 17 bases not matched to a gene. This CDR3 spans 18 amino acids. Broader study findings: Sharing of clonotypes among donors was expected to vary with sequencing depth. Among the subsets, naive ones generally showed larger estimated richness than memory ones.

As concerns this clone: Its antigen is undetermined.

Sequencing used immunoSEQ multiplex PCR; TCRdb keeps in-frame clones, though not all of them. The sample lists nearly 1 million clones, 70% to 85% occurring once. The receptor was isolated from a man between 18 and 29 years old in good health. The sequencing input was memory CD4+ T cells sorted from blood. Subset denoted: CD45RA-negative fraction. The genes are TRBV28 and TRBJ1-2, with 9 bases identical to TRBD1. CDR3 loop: CASSPGTGLGRWSYGYTF. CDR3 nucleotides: TGTGCCAGCAGTCCAGGGACAGGGCTGGGTCGTTGGAGCTATGGCTACACCTTC.